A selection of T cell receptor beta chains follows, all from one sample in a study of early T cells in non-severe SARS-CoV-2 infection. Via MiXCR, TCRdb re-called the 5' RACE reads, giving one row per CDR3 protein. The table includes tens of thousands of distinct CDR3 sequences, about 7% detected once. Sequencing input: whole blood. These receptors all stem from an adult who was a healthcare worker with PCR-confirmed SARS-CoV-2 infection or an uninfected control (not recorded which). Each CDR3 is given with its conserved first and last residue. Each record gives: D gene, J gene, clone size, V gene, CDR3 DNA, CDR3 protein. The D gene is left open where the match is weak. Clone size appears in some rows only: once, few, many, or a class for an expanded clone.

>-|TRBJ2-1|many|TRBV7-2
TGTGCCAGCAGCTTAGTGGTAGAGCAGTTCTTC
CASSLVVEQFF
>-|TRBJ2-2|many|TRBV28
TGTGCCAGCAGTTTATACCCGGGGGCAAGCACCGGGGAGCTGTTTTTT
CASSLYPGASTGELFF
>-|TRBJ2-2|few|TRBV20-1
TGCAGTGCTAGAGGAGGTCTAGGTTCGAATGGGGTGGTCGGGGAGCTGTTTTTT
CSARGGLGSNGVVGELFF
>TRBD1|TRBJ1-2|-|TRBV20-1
TGCAGTGCACACCAGGGGGCTGGTGGCTACACCTTC
CSAHQGAGGYTF
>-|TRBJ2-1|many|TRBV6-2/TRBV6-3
TGTGCCAGCAGTCCCCGATTGGGGCGGGACAATGAGCAGTTCTTC
CASSPRLGRDNEQFF
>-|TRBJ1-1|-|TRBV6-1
TGTGCCAGCAGTGAAGCGATGAACACTGAAGCTTTCTTT
CASSEAMNTEAFF
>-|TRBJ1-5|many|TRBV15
TGTGCCGGCAGCTCCGGGAGGAGCAATCAGCCCCAGCATTTT
CAGSSGRSNQPQHF
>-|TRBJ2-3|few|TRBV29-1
TGCAGCGTTGAAGACCACAACCCCACAACGCAGTATTTT
CSVEDHNPTTQYF
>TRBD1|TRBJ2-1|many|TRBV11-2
TGTGCCAGCAGCTCATCCGGGACAGAGTACTACAATGAGCAGTTCTTC
CASSSSGTEYYNEQFF
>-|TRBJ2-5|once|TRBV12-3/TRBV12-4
TGTGCCAGCAGTTTAAGCTTGGGACCGTTACAAGAGACCCAGTACTTC
CASSLSLGPLQETQYF
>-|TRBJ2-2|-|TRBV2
TGTGCCAGTAAACCGGGGCTTAAAGCCGGGGAGCTGTTTTTT
CASKPGLKAGELFF